The 11 T cell receptor beta chains listed next were all sequenced from one sample in a study of T-cell reconstitution after alpha-beta-depleted transplantation in children. Preparation of the TCRbeta library was carried out with unique molecular identifiers. MiXCR, run by TCRdb on the PCR reads, gives a single entry per CDR3 protein. Seen here are around 490,000 distinct CDR3 sequences, 11% observed once, and the top ten hold 14%. The sequences come from PBMCs, mostly from graft donor cells, collected 180 days after TCRalphabeta/CD19-depleted stem cell transplant. These TCRs come from a female patient aged 2 to 10 who had a stem cell transplant for aplastic anemia, so the T cells may come from the graft donor.

This clonotype has only a few counts. The chain employs TRBV20-1 and TRBJ2-1; 11 nucleotides align to TRBD2. The germline gives CDR1 DFQATT, CDR2 SNEGSKA (reference sequence). This CDR3 has 14 residues. V trimming: 5 bases; J trimming: 7 bases; junction bases outside the gene matches: 7. CDR3 in amino acids: CSAVAGGPSNEQFF. In DNA, the CDR3 is TGCAGTGCTGTAGCGGGAGGGCCCTCAAATGAGCAGTTCTTC.

This clonotype was recorded a few times. This rearrangement joins TRBV12-3 or TRBV12-4 to TRBJ2-3; D unclear. V lost 2 bases and J lost 6, with 6 bases in between. The length of the CDR3 is 12 residues. The CDR3 region is CASSLFWDTQYF. CDR3 sequence (DNA): TGTGCCAGCAGTTTATTTTGGGATACGCAGTATTTT.

This clonotype was seen at least ten times. The V call is TRBV12-3 or TRBV12-4, the J call TRBJ2-1; D gene unclear. The CDR3 is 13 amino acids. Trimming pared 1 base from V and 4 bases from J, leaving 5 bases between. The CDR3 sequence is CASSLVRYNEQFF. The DNA of the CDR3 is TGTGCCAGCAGTTTAGTCCGGTACAATGAGCAGTTCTTC.

The gene calls are TRBV18 and TRBJ2-5; D is unclear. CDR3 length equals 13 residues. Germline CDR1 is KGHSH and CDR2 is LQKENI. Trimming removed 1 base from V and 0 bases from J, with 3 bases in between. The CDR3 loop is CASSPQYQETQYF. CDR3 nucleotides: TGTGCCAGCTCACCACAGTACCAAGAGACCCAGTACTTC. Full variable domain (rest looked up from reference TRBV18 and TRBJ2-5): NAGVMQNPRHLVRRRGQEARLRCSPMKGHSHVYWYRQLPEEGLKFMVYLQKENIIDESGMPKERFSAEFPKEGPSILRIQQVVRGDSAAYFCASSPQYQETQYFGPGTRLLVL.

The chain is built from TRBV18 and TRBJ2-1, with D maybe TRBD2 (6 bases). CDR1 KGHSH and CDR2 LQKENI come from the germline V gene. This CDR3 is 14 amino acids long. Between the trimmed V and J ends, which lost 6 bases and 5 bases, there was a span of 14 bases. CDR3 DNA: TGTGCCAGCTCGCTGATATCGGGGGACAATGAGCAGTTCTTC. Its translation: CASSLISGDNEQFF.

CDR3 protein: CATSRPSIEQFF. As DNA, the CDR3 is TGTGCCACCAGCAGACCGTCCATTGAGCAGTTCTTC. The chain combines TRBV15 with TRBJ2-1, with unresolved D. The CDR3 has 12 residues. Trimming stripped 2 bases from V and 9 bases from J, with 8 bases between. CDR1 LNHNV and CDR2 YYDKDF come from the germline V gene (reference sequence).

This sequence joins TRBV27 and TRBJ2-7; perhaps TRBD2 as D (6 bases). Germline V gene lookup returns CDR1 MNHEY and CDR2 SMNVEV (reference sequence). This CDR3 region has 15 residues. Trimming shortened V by 0 bases and J by 4 bases, and 13 bases separated the two germline ends. DNA of the CDR3: TGTGCCAGCAGTTTATCGGGTAGCGGAGCATACGAGCAGTACGTC. This gives the protein CASSLSGSGAYEQYV.

The table lists this clonotype with a few counts. The rearrangement uses TRBV19 and TRBJ2-3; a weak D match, TRBD2 (6 bases). CDR3 length equals 16 residues. Between the trimmed V and J ends, which lost 1 base and 5 bases, there was a span of 16 bases. The V gene's germline CDR1 is LNHDA and CDR2 SQIVND (reference sequence). CDR3 bases: TGTGCCAGTAGTATAGGTGGGCGGGGAGGAGGAGATACGCAGTATTTT. It specifies CASSIGGRGGGDTQYF.

This clonotype was counted ten times or more. The chain couples TRBV5-5 to TRBJ2-7, with 9 bases aligning to TRBD1. Germline assignment: CDR1 SGHKS and CDR2 YYEKEE (reference sequence). The V and J ends lost 5 bases and 0 bases, in that order; junction bases with no gene match: 6. The CDR3 totals 15 residues. CDR3 protein: CASSSPGQGSYEQYV. CDR3 sequence (DNA): TGTGCCAGCAGTTCCCCGGGACAGGGCTCCTACGAGCAGTACGTC.

The chain recombines TRBV29-1 with TRBJ2-5; D perhaps matches TRBD1 (10 bases). This CDR3 has 18 amino acids. CDR1 SQVTM and CDR2 ANQGSEA come from the germline V gene. V lost 7 bases and J lost 0, with 27 bases in between. This CDR3 reads CSADRGQGASGNQETQYF. In nucleotides, the CDR3 is TGCAGCGCCGACAGGGGGCAGGGGGCTAGCGGGAACCAAGAGACCCAGTACTTC.

This clonotype has just a few counts. The V gene is TRBV5-1, the J gene TRBJ2-2; 7 nucleotides agree with TRBD1. V lost 4 bases, J lost 4 bases, and 10 bases stayed unmatched. Germline assignment: CDR1 SGHRS and CDR2 YFSETQ. This CDR3 has 16 amino acids. The CDR3 protein is CASSLTGTAFTGELFF. The CDR3 DNA reads as TGCGCCAGCAGCCTAACCGGGACAGCCTTCACCGGGGAGCTGTTTTTT.